This T cell receptor (beta chain) was recorded in a study of T cells in women clearing cervical HPV infection. Findings and limits, study-wide: Unknown T-cell numbers per sample may underlie the richness differences. Combining TCR richness with V gene abundances gave approximately 0.8 AUC.

Generated by immunoSEQ multiplex PCR, the TCRdb table keeps only in-frame clones and is missing some. The listing contains 27,000 or so clones. MY09/MY11 PCR detected cervical HPV DNA; dot-blot assigned genotypes. CDR1 KGHSH and CDR2 LQKENI come from the germline V gene. The CDR3 is 17 residues long. With respect to this clone: Its antigen is currently unknown. The missing CDR3 end, 3 residues past where the read stops, is filled in from the germline J gene.

Sequencing was performed on blood buffy coat. The rearrangement joins TRBV18 to TRBJ1-2; no firm D call. The clonotype comes from a woman between 18 and 70 years old with a cervical HPV16 infection that either progressed to CIN3+ or cleared (not recorded which). The CDR3 loop reads CASSLSGRGISTDTYTF. The sequenced part of the CDR3 DNA is TGTGCCAGCTCACTATCCGGTCGGGGAATAAGCACAGATACC. Supplemented by reference TRBV18 and TRBJ1-2, the full variable domain reads NAGVMQNPRHLVRRRGQEARLRCSPMKGHSHVYWYRQLPEEGLKFMVYLQKENIIDESGMPKERFSAEFPKEGPSILRIQQVVRGDSAAYFCASSLSGRGISTDTYTFGSGTRLTVV.